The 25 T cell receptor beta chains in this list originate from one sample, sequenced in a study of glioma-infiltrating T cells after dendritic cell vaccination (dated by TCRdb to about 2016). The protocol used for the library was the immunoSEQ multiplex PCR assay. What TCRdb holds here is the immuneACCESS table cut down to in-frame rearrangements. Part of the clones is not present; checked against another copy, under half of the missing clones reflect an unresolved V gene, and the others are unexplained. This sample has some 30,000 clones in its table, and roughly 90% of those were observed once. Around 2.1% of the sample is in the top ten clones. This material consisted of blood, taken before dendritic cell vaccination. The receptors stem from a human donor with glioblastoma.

The CDR3 region has the DNA TGCGCCAGCGGAGGGGACGACAACGGGGAGCTGTTTTTT. It yields the protein CASGGDDNGELFF. The chain combines TRBV5-1 with TRBJ2-2; tentatively, D is TRBD2 (6 bases). V dropped 7 bases and J dropped 7 bases, with 14 bases sitting between them. The CDR3 extends over 13 amino acids. CDR1 is SGHRS, CDR2 YFSETQ, per germline.

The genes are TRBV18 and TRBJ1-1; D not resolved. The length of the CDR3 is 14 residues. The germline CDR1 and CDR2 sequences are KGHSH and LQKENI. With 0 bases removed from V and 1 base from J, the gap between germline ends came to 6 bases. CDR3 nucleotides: TGTGCCAGCTCACCACCGATGGCGAACACTGAAGCTTTCTTT. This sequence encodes CASSPPMANTEAFF.

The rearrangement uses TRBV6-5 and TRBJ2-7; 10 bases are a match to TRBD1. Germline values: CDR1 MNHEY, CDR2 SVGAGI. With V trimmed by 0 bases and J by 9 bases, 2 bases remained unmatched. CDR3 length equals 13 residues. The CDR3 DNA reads TGTGCCAGCAGTTACTCCGACAGGGGGCTGCAGTACTTC. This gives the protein CASSYSDRGLQYF.

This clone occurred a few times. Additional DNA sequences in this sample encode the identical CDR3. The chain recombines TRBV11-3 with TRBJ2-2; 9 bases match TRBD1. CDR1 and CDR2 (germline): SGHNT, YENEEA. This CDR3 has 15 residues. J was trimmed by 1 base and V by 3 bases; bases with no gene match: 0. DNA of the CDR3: TGTGCCAGCAGCTTGGGACAGGGGAACACCGGGGAGCTGTTTTTT. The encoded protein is CASSLGQGNTGELFF.

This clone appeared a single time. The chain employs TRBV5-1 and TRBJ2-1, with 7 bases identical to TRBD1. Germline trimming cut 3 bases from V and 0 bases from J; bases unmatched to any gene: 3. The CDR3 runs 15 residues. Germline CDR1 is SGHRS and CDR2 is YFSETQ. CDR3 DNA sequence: TGCGCCAGCAGCTCAACAGGGGCCTCCTACAATGAGCAGTTCTTC. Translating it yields CASSSTGASYNEQFF.

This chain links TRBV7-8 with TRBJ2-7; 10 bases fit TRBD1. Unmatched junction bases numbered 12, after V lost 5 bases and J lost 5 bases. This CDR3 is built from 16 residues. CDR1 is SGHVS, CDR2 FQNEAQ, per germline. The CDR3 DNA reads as TGTGCCAGCAGCCCTCGACAGGGGGCGCTGATCCACGAGCAGTACTTC. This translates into CASSPRQGALIHEQYF.

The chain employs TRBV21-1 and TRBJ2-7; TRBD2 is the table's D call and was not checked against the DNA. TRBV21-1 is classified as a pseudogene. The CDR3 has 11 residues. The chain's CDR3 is CASSKEEGKYF. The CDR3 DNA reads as TGTGCCAGCAGCAAAGAGGAGGGGAAGTACTTC.

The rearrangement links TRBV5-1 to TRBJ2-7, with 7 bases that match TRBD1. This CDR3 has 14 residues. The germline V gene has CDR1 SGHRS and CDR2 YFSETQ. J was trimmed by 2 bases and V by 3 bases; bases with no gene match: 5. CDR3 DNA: TGCGCCAGCAGCTCTGGGACAGCGACCTACGAGCAGTACTTC. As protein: CASSSGTATYEQYF.

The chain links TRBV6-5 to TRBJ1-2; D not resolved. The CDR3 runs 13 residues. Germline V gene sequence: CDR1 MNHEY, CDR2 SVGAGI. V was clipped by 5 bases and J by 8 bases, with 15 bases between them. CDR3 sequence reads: CASSAGRARGYTF. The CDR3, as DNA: TGTGCCAGCAGTGCCGGTCGAGCGCGGGGCTACACCTTC.

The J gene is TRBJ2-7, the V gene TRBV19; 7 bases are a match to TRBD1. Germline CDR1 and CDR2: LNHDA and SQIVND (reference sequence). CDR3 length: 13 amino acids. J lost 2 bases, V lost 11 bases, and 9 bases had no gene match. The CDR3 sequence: CAQIRDRAYEQYF. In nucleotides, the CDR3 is TGTGCCCAAATCCGGGACAGAGCCTACGAGCAGTACTTC.

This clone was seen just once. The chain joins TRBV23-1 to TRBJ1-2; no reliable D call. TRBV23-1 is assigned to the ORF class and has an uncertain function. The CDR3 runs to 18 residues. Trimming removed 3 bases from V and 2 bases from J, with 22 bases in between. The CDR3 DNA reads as TGCGCCAGCAGTCAGTCATCCGTGCGCACCACTCCCAACTATGGCTACACCTTC. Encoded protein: CASSQSSVRTTPNYGYTF.

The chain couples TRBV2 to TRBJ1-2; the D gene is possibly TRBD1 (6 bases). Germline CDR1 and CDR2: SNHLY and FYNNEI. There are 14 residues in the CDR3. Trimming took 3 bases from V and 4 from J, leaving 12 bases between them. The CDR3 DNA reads TGTGCCAGCAGTGACCCAGGGGCCGGCTATGGCTACACCTTC. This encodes CASSDPGAGYGYTF.

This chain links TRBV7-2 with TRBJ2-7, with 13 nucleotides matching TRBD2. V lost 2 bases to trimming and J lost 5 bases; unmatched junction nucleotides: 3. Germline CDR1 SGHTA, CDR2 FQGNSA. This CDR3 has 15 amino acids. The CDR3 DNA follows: TGTGCCAGCAGCTTAACTAGCGGGGGGGCTAACGAGCAGTACTTC. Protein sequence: CASSLTSGGANEQYF.

The CDR3 is CASSPGLGGPQETQYF. CDR3 bases: TGTGCCAGCAGCCCGGGTTTGGGGGGGCCCCAAGAGACCCAGTACTTC. The chain carries TRBV7-8 and TRBJ2-5; D may be TRBD2 (7 bases). This CDR3 comprises 16 residues. In germline, CDR1 is SGHVS, CDR2 FQNEAQ. The V and J ends lost 5 bases and 1 base respectively, with 17 bases between them. Full variable domain (missing parts from reference TRBV7-8 and TRBJ2-5): GAGVSQSPRYKVAKRGQDVALRCDPISGHVSLFWYQQALGQGPEFLTYFQNEAQLDKSGLPSDRFFAERPEGSVSTLKIQRTQQEDSAVYLCASSPGLGGPQETQYFGPGTRLLVL.

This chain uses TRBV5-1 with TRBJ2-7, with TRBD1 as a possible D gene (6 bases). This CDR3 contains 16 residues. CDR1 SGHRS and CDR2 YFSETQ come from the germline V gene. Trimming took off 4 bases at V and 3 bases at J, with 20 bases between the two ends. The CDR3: CASSPQTGRRIYEQYF. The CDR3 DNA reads TGCGCCAGCAGCCCCCAGACAGGCCGCCGTATCTACGAGCAGTACTTC. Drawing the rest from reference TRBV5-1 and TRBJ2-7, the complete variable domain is KAGVTQTPRYLIKTRGQQVTLSCSPISGHRSVSWYQQTPGQGLQFLFEYFSETQRNKGNFPGRFSGRQFSNSRSEMNVSTLELGDSALYLCASSPQTGRRIYEQYFGPGTRLTVT.

The CDR3 loop reads CASSQVGGDSPLHF. As DNA, the CDR3 is TGCGCCAGCAGCCAAGTGGGGGGGGATTCACCCCTCCACTTT. This sequence joins TRBV4-1 and TRBJ1-6; possible D gene TRBD1, 5 bases. The germline V gene has CDR1 MGHRA and CDR2 YSYEKL. V shed 1 base and J shed 8 bases, with 9 bases lying between them. The length of the CDR3 is 14 residues.

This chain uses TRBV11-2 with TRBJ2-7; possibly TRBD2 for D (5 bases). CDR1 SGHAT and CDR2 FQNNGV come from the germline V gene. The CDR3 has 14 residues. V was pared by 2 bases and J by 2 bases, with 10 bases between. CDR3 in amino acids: CASSLRRDAYEQYF. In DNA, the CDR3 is TGTGCCAGCAGCTTACGCCGGGATGCCTACGAGCAGTACTTC.

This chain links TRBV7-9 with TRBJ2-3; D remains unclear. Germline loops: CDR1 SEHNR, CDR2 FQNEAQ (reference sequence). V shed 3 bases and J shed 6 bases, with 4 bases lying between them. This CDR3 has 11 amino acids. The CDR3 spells CASSFRDTQYF. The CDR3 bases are TGTGCCAGCAGCTTCAGGGATACGCAGTATTTT.

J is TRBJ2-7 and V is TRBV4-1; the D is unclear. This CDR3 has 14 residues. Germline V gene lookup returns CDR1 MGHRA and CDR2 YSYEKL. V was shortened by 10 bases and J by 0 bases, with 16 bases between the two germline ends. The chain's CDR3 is CATKFAPSSYEQYF. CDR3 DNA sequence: TGCGCCACTAAGTTCGCCCCGAGCTCCTACGAGCAGTACTTC.

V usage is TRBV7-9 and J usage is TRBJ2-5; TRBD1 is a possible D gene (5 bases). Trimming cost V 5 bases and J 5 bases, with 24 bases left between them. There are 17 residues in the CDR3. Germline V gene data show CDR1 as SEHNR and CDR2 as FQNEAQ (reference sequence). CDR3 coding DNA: TGTGCCAGCAGCCGCGGCGTAGTTCAGGGAAGGGTCGAGACCCAGTACTTC. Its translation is CASSRGVVQGRVETQYF.

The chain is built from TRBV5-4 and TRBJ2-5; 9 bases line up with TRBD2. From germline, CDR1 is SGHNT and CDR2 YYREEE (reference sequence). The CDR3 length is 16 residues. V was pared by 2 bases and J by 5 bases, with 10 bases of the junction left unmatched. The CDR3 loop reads CASSLGGGEAWETQYF. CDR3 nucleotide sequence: TGTGCCAGCAGCTTAGGCGGGGGGGAGGCCTGGGAGACCCAGTACTTC.

The CDR3 sequence: CAISDRAGIIQPQHF. The DNA for the CDR3 is TGTGCCATCAGTGACAGGGCAGGGATAATTCAGCCCCAGCATTTT. This chain connects TRBV10-3 to TRBJ1-5; a possible D gene is TRBD1 (5 bases). V was shortened by 3 bases and J by 6 bases, with 15 bases between the two germline ends. CDR3 size: 15 residues. The V gene's germline CDR1 is ENHRY and CDR2 SYGVKD.

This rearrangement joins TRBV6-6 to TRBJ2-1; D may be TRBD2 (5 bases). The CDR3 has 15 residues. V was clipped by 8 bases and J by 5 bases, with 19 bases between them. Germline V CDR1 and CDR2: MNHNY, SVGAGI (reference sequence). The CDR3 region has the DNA TGTGCCAGCGAGTTACGGGGTTCGATTCACAATGAGCAGTTCTTC. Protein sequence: CASELRGSIHNEQFF.

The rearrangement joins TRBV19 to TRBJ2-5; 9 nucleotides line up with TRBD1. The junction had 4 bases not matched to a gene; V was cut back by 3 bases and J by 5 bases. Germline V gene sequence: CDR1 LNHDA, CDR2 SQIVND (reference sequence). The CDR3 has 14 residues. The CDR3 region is CASSMDRGPETQYF. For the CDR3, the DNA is TGTGCCAGTAGTATGGACAGGGGTCCCGAGACCCAGTACTTC.

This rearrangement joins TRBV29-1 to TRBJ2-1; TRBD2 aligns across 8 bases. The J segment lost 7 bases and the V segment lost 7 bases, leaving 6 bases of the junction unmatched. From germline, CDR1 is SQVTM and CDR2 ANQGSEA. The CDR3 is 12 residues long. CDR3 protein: CSGGRLANEQFF. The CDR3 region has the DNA TGCAGCGGGGGTAGACTAGCGAATGAGCAGTTCTTC.